This TCR beta chain was sequenced for a study of OX40 agonist ivuxolimab in advanced cancers. Across the whole study: Three individuals attained partial responses, comprising one hepatocellular carcinoma case and two cutaneous melanoma cases.

This table comes from immunoSEQ multiplex PCR, and its TCRdb copy is limited to in-frame clones, with some not included. This sample has roughly 50,000 clones; 86% occur once, and the top ten carry around 1%. The sampling schedule covered blood at baseline, cycle 4 day 1, and cycle 7 day 1. This clonotype originated in an adult with an advanced solid tumor such as melanoma, head and neck, liver or kidney cancer. The sample here was CD4+ or CD8+ T cells sorted from blood, taken in a trial of the OX40 agonist ivuxolimab.

CDR3 loop: CASRESGRGTGNTIYF. The CDR3 nucleotides are TGTGCCAGCAGAGAAAGTGGTAGGGGCACTGGAAACACCATATATTTT. The V and J genes are TRBV6-1 and TRBJ1-3, with a tentative D call TRBD1 (5 bases). Germline V gene sequence: CDR1 MNHNS, CDR2 SASEGT. CDR3 length equals 16 residues. Trimming removed 6 bases from V and 2 bases from J, with 17 bases in between.